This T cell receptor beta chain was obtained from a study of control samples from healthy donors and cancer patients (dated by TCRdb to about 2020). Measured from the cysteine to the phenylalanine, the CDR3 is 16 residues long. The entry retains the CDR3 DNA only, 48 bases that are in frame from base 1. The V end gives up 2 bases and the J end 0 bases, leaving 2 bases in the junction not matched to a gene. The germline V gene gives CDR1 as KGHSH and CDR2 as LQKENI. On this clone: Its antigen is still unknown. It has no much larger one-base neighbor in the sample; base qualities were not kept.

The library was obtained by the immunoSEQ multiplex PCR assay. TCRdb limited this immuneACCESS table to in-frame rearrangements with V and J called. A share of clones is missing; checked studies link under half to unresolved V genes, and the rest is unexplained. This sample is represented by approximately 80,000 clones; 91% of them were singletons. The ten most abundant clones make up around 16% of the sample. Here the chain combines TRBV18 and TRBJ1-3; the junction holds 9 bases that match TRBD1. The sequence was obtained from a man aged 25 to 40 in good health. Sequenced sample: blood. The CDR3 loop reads CASSPSGQGSGNTIYF. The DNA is TGTGCCAGCTCACCATCGGGACAGGGCTCTGGAAACACCATATATTTT.